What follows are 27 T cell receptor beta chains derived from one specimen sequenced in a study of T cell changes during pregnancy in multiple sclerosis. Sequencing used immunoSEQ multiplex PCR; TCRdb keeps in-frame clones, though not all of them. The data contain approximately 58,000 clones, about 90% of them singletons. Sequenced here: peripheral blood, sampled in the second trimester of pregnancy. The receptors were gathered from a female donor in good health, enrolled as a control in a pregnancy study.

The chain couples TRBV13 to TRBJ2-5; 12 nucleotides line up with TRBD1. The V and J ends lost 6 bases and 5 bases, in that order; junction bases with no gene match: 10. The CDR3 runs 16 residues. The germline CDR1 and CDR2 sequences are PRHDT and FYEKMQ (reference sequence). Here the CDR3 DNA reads TGTGCCAGCAGACCTACCGGGACAGGGGGCCGGGAGACCCAGTACTTC. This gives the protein CASRPTGTGGRETQYF.

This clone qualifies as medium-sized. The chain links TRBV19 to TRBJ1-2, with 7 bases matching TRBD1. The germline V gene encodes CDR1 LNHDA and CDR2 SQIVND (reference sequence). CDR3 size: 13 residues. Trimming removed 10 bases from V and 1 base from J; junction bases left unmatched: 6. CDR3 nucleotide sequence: TGTGCCAAGGGACGGGACAGTAACTATGGCTACACCTTC. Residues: CAKGRDSNYGYTF.

The CDR3 reads CASSLTSGDWSEQYF. CDR3 sequence (DNA): TGTGCCAGCAGCTTAACTAGCGGGGACTGGTCCGAGCAGTACTTC. The genes are TRBV11-3 and TRBJ2-7; 10 bases are shared with TRBD2. V was clipped by 2 bases and J by 6 bases; unmatched bases: 7. In germline, CDR1 is SGHNT, CDR2 YENEEA. This CDR3 is 15 amino acids long.

The CDR3 nucleotides are TGTGCCAGCAGTAGGGGGGACAGACTCACCGGGGAGCTGTTTTTT. Translated, it gives CASSRGDRLTGELFF. The chain employs TRBV28 and TRBJ2-2, with D possibly matching TRBD1 (7 bases). V shed 5 bases and J shed 4 bases, with 14 bases lying between them. From germline, CDR1 is MDHEN and CDR2 SYDVKM. The CDR3 is 15 amino acids.

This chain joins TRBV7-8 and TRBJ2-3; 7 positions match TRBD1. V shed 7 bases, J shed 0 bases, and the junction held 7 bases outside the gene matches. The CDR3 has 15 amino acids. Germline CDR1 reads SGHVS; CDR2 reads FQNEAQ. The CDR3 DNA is TGTGCCAGCACCTTGACAGGGTCTAGCACAGATACGCAGTATTTT. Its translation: CASTLTGSSTDTQYF.

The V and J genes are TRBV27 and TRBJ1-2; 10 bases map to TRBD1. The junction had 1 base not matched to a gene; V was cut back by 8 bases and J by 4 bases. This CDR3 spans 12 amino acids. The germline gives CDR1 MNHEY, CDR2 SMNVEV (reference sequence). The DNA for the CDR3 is TGTGCCAGCGGGGACAGGGGCTATGGCTACACCTTC. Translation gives CASGDRGYGYTF.

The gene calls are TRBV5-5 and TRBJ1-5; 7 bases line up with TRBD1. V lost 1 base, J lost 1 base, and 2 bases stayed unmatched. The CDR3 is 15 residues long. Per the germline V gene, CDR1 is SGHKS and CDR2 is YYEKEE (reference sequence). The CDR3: CASSLYRGSNQPQHF. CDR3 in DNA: TGTGCCAGCAGCTTGTACAGGGGAAGCAATCAGCCCCAGCATTTT. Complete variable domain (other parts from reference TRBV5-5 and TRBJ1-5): DAGVTQSPTHLIKTRGQQVTLRCSPISGHKSVSWYQQVLGQGPQFIFQYYEKEERGRGNFPDRFSARQFPNYSSELNVNALLLGDSALYLCASSLYRGSNQPQHFGDGTRLSIL.

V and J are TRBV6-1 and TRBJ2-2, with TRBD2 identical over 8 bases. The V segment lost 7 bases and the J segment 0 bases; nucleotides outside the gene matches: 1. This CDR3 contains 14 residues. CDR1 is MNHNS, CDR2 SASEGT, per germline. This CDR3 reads CASKGLANTGELFF. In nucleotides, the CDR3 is TGTGCCAGCAAGGGACTAGCGAACACCGGGGAGCTGTTTTTT.

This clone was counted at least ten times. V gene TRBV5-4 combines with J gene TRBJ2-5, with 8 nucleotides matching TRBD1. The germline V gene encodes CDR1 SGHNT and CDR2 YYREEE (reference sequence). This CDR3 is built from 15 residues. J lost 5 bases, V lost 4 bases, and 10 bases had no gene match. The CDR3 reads CASSQTGGGGETQYF. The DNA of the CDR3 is TGTGCCAGCAGCCAAACAGGGGGTGGGGGGGAGACCCAGTACTTC.

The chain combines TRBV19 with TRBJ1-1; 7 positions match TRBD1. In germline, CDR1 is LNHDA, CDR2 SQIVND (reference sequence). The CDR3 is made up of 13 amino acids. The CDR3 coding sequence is TGTGCGACAGGGACCGGTATGAACACTGAAGCTTTCTTT. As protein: CATGTGMNTEAFF.

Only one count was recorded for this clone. CDR3 in amino acids: CASSLAGQGGLAGSEQFF. In DNA form, the CDR3 reads TGTGCCAGCAGTTTGGCGGGACAGGGGGGACTAGCGGGTAGTGAGCAGTTCTTC. This chain joins TRBV28 and TRBJ2-1, with a weak D call TRBD2 (12 bases). CDR1 and CDR2 from the germline V gene are MDHEN and SYDVKM. V gave up 3 bases and J gave up 9 bases, with 27 bases separating them. The CDR3 spans 18 residues.

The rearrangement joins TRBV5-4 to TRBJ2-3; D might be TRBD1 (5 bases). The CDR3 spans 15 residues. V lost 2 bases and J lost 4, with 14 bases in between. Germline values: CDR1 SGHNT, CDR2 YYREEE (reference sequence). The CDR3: CASSFQGSWADTQYF. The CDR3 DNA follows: TGTGCCAGCAGCTTCCAGGGTAGTTGGGCAGATACGCAGTATTTT.

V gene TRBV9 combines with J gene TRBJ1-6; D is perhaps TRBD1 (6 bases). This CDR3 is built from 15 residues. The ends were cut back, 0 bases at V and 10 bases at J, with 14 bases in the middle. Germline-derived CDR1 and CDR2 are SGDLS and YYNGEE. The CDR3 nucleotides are TGTGCCAGCAGCGTAGGACAGGAAGAATGGTCACCCCTCCACTTT. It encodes CASSVGQEEWSPLHF. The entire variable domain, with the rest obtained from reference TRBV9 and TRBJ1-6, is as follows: DSGVTQTPKHLITATGQRVTLRCSPRSGDLSVYWYQQSLDQGLQFLIQYYNGEERAKGNILERFSAQQFPDLHSELNLSSLELGDSALYFCASSVGQEEWSPLHFGNGTRLTVT.

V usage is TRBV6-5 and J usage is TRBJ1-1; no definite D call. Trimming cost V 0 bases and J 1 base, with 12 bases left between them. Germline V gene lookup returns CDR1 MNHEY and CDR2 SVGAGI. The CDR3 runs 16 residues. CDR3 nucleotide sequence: TGTGCCAGCAGTTACTCGAGATCTGGGCGGAACACTGAAGCTTTCTTT. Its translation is CASSYSRSGRNTEAFF.

The DNA of the CDR3 is TGCGCCAGCAGCTTAACAGGGCTCACTGAAGCTTTCTTT. This gives the protein CASSLTGLTEAFF. The rearrangement links TRBV5-1 to TRBJ1-1; tentatively, D is TRBD1 (6 bases). With 2 bases removed from V and 4 bases from J, the gap between germline ends came to 9 bases. CDR3 length: 13 amino acids. Germline V lookup: CDR1 SGHRS, CDR2 YFSETQ. Filled out from reference TRBV5-1 and TRBJ1-1, the complete variable domain reads KAGVTQTPRYLIKTRGQQVTLSCSPISGHRSVSWYQQTPGQGLQFLFEYFSETQRNKGNFPGRFSGRQFSNSRSEMNVSTLELGDSALYLCASSLTGLTEAFFGQGTRLTVV.

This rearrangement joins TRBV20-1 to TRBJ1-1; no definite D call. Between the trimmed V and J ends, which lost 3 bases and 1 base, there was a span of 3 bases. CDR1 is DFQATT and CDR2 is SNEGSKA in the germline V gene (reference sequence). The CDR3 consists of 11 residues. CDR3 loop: CSASGNTEAFF. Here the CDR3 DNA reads TGCAGTGCTAGCGGGAACACTGAAGCTTTCTTT.

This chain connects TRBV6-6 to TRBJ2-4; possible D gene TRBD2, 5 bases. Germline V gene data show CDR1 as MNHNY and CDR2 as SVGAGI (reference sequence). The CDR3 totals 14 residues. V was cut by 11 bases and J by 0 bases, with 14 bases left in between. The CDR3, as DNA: TGTGCCCCGCTGCGGAGCGGAGCCAAAAACATTCAGTACTTC. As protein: CAPLRSGAKNIQYF.

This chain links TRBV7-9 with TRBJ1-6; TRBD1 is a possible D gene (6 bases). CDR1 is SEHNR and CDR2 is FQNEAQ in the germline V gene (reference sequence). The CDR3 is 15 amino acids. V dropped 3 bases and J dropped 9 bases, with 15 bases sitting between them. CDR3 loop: CASSLGQGISSPLHF. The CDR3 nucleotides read TGTGCCAGCAGCTTGGGTCAGGGGATTAGTTCACCCCTCCACTTT.

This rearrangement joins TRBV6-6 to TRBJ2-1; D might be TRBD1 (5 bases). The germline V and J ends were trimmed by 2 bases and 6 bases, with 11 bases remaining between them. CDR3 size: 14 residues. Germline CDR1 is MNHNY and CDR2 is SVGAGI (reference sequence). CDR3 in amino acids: CASSYPTVGNEQFF. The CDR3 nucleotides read TGTGCCAGCAGTTACCCGACAGTAGGCAATGAGCAGTTCTTC.

CDR3 nucleotides: TGTGCCAGTAGTACCGGCAGGGGCTCTGGGGCCAACGTCCTGACTTTC. Amino acids: CASSTGRGSGANVLTF. This chain links TRBV19 with TRBJ2-6, with D perhaps matching TRBD1 (6 bases). CDR3 size: 16 residues. Germline CDR1 LNHDA, CDR2 SQIVND (reference sequence). Trimming removed 4 bases from V and 0 bases from J, with 10 bases in between.

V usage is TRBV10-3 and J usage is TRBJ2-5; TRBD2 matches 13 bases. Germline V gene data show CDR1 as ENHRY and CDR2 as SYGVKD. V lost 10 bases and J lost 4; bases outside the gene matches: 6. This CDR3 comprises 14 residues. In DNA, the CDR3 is TGTGCCACCACTAGCGGGAGGGCCCTAGAGACCCAGTACTTC. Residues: CATTSGRALETQYF.

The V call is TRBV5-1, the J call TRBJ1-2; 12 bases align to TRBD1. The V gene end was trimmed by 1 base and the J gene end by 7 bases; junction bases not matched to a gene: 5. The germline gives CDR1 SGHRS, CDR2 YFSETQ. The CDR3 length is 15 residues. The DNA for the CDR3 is TGCGCCAGCAGCTTGCTGGGACAGGGGGCAGGTGGCTACACCTTC. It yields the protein CASSLLGQGAGGYTF.

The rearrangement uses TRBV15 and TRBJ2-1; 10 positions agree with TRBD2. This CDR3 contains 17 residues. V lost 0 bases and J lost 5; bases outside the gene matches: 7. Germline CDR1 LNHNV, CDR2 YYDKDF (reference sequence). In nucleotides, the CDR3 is TGTGCCACCAGCAGAGAAGTAAGCGGGGGGGCGGACAATGAGCAGTTCTTC. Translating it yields CATSREVSGGADNEQFF.

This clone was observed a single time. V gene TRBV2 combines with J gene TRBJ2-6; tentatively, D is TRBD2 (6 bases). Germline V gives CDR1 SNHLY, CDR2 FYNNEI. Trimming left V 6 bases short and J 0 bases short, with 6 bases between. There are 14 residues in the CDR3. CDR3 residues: CASRGGSGANVLTF. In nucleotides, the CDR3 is TGTGCCAGCAGGGGAGGCTCTGGGGCCAACGTCCTGACTTTC. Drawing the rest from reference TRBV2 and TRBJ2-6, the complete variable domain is EPEVTQTPSHQVTQMGQEVILRCVPISNHLYFYWYRQILGQKVEFLVSFYNNEISEKSEIFDDQFSVERPDGSNFTLKIRSTKLEDSAMYFCASRGGSGANVLTFGAGSRLTVL.

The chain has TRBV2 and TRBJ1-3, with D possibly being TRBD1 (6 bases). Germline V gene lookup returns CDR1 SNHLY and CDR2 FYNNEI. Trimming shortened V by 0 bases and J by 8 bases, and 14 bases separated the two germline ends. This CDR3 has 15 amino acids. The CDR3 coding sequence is TGTGCCAGCAGTGAAGCGAACAGGGCGGCAGACACCATATATTTT. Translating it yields CASSEANRAADTIYF. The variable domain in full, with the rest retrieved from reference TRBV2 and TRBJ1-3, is EPEVTQTPSHQVTQMGQEVILRCVPISNHLYFYWYRQILGQKVEFLVSFYNNEISEKSEIFDDQFSVERPDGSNFTLKIRSTKLEDSAMYFCASSEANRAADTIYFGEGSWLTVV.

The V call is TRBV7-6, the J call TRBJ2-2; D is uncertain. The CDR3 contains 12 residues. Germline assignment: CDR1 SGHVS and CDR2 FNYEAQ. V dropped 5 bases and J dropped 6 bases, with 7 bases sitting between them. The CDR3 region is CASSPVSGELFF. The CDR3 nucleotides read TGTGCCAGCAGCCCTGTTTCCGGGGAGCTGTTTTTT. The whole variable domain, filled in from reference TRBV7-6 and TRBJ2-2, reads GAGVSQSPRYKVTKRGQDVALRCDPISGHVSLYWYRQALGQGPEFLTYFNYEAQQDKSGLPNDRFSAERPEGSISTLTIQRTEQRDSAMYRCASSPVSGELFFGEGSRLTVL.

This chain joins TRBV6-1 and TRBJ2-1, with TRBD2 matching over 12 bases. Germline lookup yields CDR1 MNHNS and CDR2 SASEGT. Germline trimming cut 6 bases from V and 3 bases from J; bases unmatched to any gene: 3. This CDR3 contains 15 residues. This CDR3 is CASRGLAGSYNEQFF. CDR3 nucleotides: TGTGCCAGCAGAGGACTAGCGGGAAGCTACAATGAGCAGTTCTTC.